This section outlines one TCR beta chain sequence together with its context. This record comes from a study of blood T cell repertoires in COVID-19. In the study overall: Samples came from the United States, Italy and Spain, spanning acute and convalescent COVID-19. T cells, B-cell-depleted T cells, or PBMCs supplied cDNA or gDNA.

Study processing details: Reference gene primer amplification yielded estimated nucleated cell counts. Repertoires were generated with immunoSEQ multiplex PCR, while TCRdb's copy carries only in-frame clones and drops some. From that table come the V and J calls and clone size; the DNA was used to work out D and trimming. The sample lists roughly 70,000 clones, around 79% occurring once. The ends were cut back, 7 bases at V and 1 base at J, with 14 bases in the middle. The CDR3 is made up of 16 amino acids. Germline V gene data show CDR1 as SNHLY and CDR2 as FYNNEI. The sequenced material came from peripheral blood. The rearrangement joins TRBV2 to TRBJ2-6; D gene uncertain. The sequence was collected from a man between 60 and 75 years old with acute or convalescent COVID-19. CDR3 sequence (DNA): TGTGCCAGCAACAATGGCGGAGCTTCTGGGGCCAACGTCCTGACTTTC. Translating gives CASNNGGASGANVLTF.